This entry lists 11 T cell receptor beta chains sequenced from one sample in a study of T cells after posttransplantation cyclophosphamide. Profiling relied on immunoSEQ multiplex PCR, and the TCRdb table lists in-frame clones only, not all of them. This sample yields about 24,000 clones, of which more than 70% are seen a single time; 6.3% belongs to the top ten. The sample was PBMCs. Source of these receptors: a woman aged 55-75 years with a blood cancer, CMV-positive, and with a related stem cell donor.

As for this clone: The identical CDR3 is also encoded by other nucleotide sequences in the sample. The chain recombines TRBV7-9 with TRBJ2-7; D possibly corresponds to TRBD2 (5 bases). Deletions cut 4 bases from V and 2 bases from J, with 9 bases between. The CDR3 loop spans 13 amino acids. Germline CDR1 reads SEHNR; CDR2 reads FQNEAQ (reference sequence). The CDR3 DNA reads as TGTGCCAGCAGCTCGGGAAGGGCCTACGAGCAGTACTTC. It yields the protein CASSSGRAYEQYF.

CDR3 nucleotide sequence: TGTGCCAGCAGCTTAATCGGGACTAGTATCCACAATGAGCAGTTCTTC. It yields the protein CASSLIGTSIHNEQFF. The rearrangement joins TRBV7-3 to TRBJ2-1; 8 bases are a match to TRBD2. Trimming at V came to 1 base and at J to 5 bases, leaving 7 bases not matched to a gene. Germline values: CDR1 SGHTA, CDR2 FQGTGA. This CDR3 is built from 16 residues. The variable domain in full, completed from reference TRBV7-3 and TRBJ2-1, reads GAGVSQTPSNKVTEKGKYVELRCDPISGHTALYWYRQSLGQGPEFLIYFQGTGAADDSGLPNDRFFAVRPEGSVSTLKIQRTERGDSAVYLCASSLIGTSIHNEQFFGPGTRLTVL.

The rearrangement links TRBV29-1 to TRBJ2-2, with 10 positions matching TRBD2. J lost 0 bases, V lost 5 bases, and 3 bases had no gene match. This CDR3 is 15 amino acids long. Germline CDR1 is SQVTM and CDR2 is ANQGSEA. DNA of the CDR3: TGCAGCGTTAAAGCGGGAGGGCCGAACACCGGGGAGCTGTTTTTT. As protein: CSVKAGGPNTGELFF.

This chain joins TRBV5-1 and TRBJ1-1, with 8 bases lining up with TRBD1. Unmatched junction bases numbered 10, after V lost 7 bases and J lost 2 bases. The germline CDR1 and CDR2 sequences are SGHRS and YFSETQ. CDR3 length: 15 amino acids. The CDR3: CASGTDRVENTEAFF. As DNA, the CDR3 is TGCGCCAGCGGAACGGACAGGGTTGAAAACACTGAAGCTTTCTTT. Full variable domain (outside the CDR3, taken from reference TRBV5-1 and TRBJ1-1): KAGVTQTPRYLIKTRGQQVTLSCSPISGHRSVSWYQQTPGQGLQFLFEYFSETQRNKGNFPGRFSGRQFSNSRSEMNVSTLELGDSALYLCASGTDRVENTEAFFGQGTRLTVV.

V and J are TRBV6-4 and TRBJ2-1, with 9 nucleotides matching TRBD2. Germline V lookup: CDR1 MRHNA, CDR2 SNTAGT. The CDR3 contains 16 residues. The junction had 6 bases not matched to a gene; V was cut back by 5 bases and J by 1 base. The CDR3 sequence: CASSSGLATSYNEQFF. CDR3 DNA: TGTGCCAGCAGTTCTGGACTAGCGACTTCCTACAATGAGCAGTTCTTC.

The V call is TRBV6-5, the J call TRBJ1-2; D is undetermined. V shed 10 bases and J shed 8 bases, with 20 bases lying between them. Looked up from germline, CDR1 is MNHEY and CDR2 is SVGAGI. The CDR3 consists of 13 residues. DNA of the CDR3: TGTGCCACCGCGGAGACCCTGATGGTCGGCTACACCTTC. Translating gives CATAETLMVGYTF.

J is TRBJ1-1 and V is TRBV9; D is unclear. The germline V gene has CDR1 SGDLS and CDR2 YYNGEE. V shed 1 base and J shed 1 base, with 5 bases lying between them. The CDR3 spans 13 residues. The CDR3 reads CASSVRGNTEAFF. CDR3 bases: TGTGCCAGCAGCGTACGGGGGAACACTGAAGCTTTCTTT.

This clone was seen a single time. The chain has TRBV6-5 and TRBJ2-5; possible D gene TRBD1, 6 bases. The CDR3 covers 13 residues. Trimming shortened V by 4 bases and J by 9 bases, and 15 bases separated the two germline ends. Germline V lookup: CDR1 MNHEY, CDR2 SVGAGI. CDR3 residues: CASSLSPQGSQYF. The CDR3 DNA is TGTGCCAGCAGTTTGTCCCCCCAGGGGTCCCAGTACTTC.

The V call is TRBV5-4, the J call TRBJ2-7; D is unresolved. Trimming took off 5 bases at V and 3 bases at J, with 18 bases between the two ends. CDR1 SGHNT and CDR2 YYREEE come from the germline V gene (reference sequence). The CDR3 consists of 15 residues. The CDR3: CASRNSTASIYEQYF. CDR3 DNA sequence: TGTGCCAGCAGAAATTCTACCGCGAGTATCTACGAGCAGTACTTC.

The chain combines TRBV6-5 with TRBJ2-7, with D tentatively TRBD2 (5 bases). Germline CDR1 is MNHEY and CDR2 is SVGAGI. This CDR3 contains 14 residues. The ends were cut back, 0 bases at V and 2 bases at J, with 8 bases in the middle. The chain's CDR3 is CASSYSGSTYEQYF. The DNA of the CDR3 is TGTGCCAGCAGTTACTCGGGGAGCACCTACGAGCAGTACTTC.

In this sample, this clone turned up once. This chain connects TRBV27 to TRBJ2-1; 9 bases map to TRBD1. The CDR3 is 16 amino acids. Germline assignment: CDR1 MNHEY and CDR2 SMNVEV (reference sequence). Unmatched junction bases numbered 5, after V lost 5 bases and J lost 0 bases. DNA of the CDR3: TGTGCCAGCAGTCCGTTGACAGGGGGCTCCTACAATGAGCAGTTCTTC. It encodes CASSPLTGGSYNEQFF.